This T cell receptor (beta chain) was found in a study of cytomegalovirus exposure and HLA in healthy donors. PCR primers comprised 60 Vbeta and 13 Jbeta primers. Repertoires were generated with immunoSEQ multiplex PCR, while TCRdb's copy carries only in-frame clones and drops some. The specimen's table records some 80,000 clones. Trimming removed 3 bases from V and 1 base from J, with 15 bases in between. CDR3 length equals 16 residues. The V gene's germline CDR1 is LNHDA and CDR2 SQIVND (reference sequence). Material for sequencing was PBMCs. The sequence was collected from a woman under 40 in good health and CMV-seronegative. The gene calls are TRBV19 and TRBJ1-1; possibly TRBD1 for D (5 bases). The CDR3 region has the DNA TGTGCCAGTAGTATTACCCAGGGAACCTCGAACACTGAAGCTTTCTTT. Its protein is CASSITQGTSNTEAFF. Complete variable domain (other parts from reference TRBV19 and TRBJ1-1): DGGITQSPKYLFRKEGQNVTLSCEQNLNHDAMYWYRQDPGQGLRLIYYSQIVNDFQKGDIAEGYSVSREKKESFPLTVTSAQKNPTAFYLCASSITQGTSNTEAFFGQGTRLTVV.